This T cell receptor (beta chain) was found in a study of T cell changes during pregnancy in multiple sclerosis. TCRdb keeps only in-frame clones here, not all; method: immunoSEQ multiplex PCR. The sample lists roughly 89,000 clones; approximately 92% were seen once. This TCR derives from a female donor with multiple sclerosis, enrolled in a pregnancy study. The input for sequencing was peripheral blood, taken in the first trimester of pregnancy.

The CDR3 nucleotides are TGCGCCAGCAGCCAAGGGGCCAGCTCCTATAATTCACCCCTCCACTTT. It is translated as CASSQGASSYNSPLHF. V and J are TRBV4-1 and TRBJ1-6, with D hard to call. V was clipped by 1 base and J by 0 bases, with 7 bases between them. Germline assignment: CDR1 MGHRA and CDR2 YSYEKL. The CDR3 length is 16 residues.